In this sample, the clone carrying this T cell receptor (beta chain) turned up a few times. Its antigen remains unknown. This entry comes from a study of lymphopenia after photon versus proton radiotherapy. Regarding the study as a whole: After lymphocyte nadir, photon-treated repertoires showed oligoclonal expansion, especially CD8+ Temra. Under photons, naive T cells and diversity fell while effector/memory populations rose.

Per germline, CDR1 SGHTA and CDR2 FQGNSA. V was trimmed by 1 base and J by 2 bases, leaving 11 bases between them. The CDR3 consists of 15 residues. Using immunoSEQ multiplex PCR, the repertoire was profiled, and TCRdb retains in-frame clones only, with some absent. The repertoire holds 50,000 to 70,000 clones, with about nine tenths as singletons. Sequencing used peripheral blood, obtained from a patient treated with proton-based radiotherapy. The chain carries TRBV7-2 and TRBJ2-5; tentative D call: TRBD2 (5 bases). This TCR derives from an elderly man with esophageal cancer. The CDR3 coding sequence is TGTGCCAGCAGCTTAGTCGGGATGGGGCAAGAGACCCAGTACTTC. Translated: CASSLVGMGQETQYF.